Listed here are 32 T cell receptor beta chains from one sample, sequenced in a study of cytomegalovirus exposure and HLA in healthy donors (dated by TCRdb to about 2017). Libraries were prepared through the immunoSEQ multiplex PCR assay. For the multiplex PCR, a mixture combining 60 forward primers for TCR Vbeta segments and 13 reverse primers for TCR Jbeta segments was used. TCRdb limited this immuneACCESS table to in-frame rearrangements with V and J called. A share of clones is missing; checked studies link under half to unresolved V genes, and the rest is unexplained. The sample includes around 200,000 clones, with 75% to 85% observed a single time. The ten largest clones capture 1.3% to 1.5% of the sample. Sequencing input: PBMCs. These TCRs come from a girl under 18 in good health and CMV-seronegative.

The chain has TRBV6-5 and TRBJ1-2; D may be TRBD1 (6 bases). The CDR3 covers 12 residues. Per germline, CDR1 MNHEY and CDR2 SVGAGI. Trimming stripped 11 bases from V and 6 bases from J, with 16 bases between. The CDR3 loop reads CASGGRYDGYTF. DNA of the CDR3: TGTGCCTCGGGGGGGCGTTATGATGGCTACACCTTC.

The rearrangement joins TRBV4-1 to TRBJ2-4, with TRBD2 matching over 11 bases. The CDR3 totals 16 residues. The V segment lost 5 bases and the J segment 8 bases; nucleotides outside the gene matches: 11. The germline gives CDR1 MGHRA, CDR2 YSYEKL. CDR3 residues: CASSYSSGRTWDIQYF. As DNA, the CDR3 is TGCGCCAGCAGCTACTCTAGCGGGAGGACCTGGGACATTCAGTACTTC.

The rearrangement uses TRBV28 and TRBJ1-2, with TRBD1 as a possible D gene (6 bases). The V end lost 2 bases, the J end lost 1 base, and 17 bases lay between the germline ends. The CDR3 is made up of 17 amino acids. Germline assignment: CDR1 MDHEN and CDR2 SYDVKM. The chain's CDR3 is CASSLPPGGHLNYGYTF. The CDR3 coding sequence is TGTGCCAGCAGTTTACCCCCGGGGGGCCACCTTAACTATGGCTACACCTTC.

Only one count was recorded for this clone. The J gene is TRBJ1-2, the V gene TRBV28, with 10 bases fitting TRBD1. Looked up from germline, CDR1 is MDHEN and CDR2 is SYDVKM. The CDR3 loop spans 15 amino acids. The trim removed 6 bases at V and 7 bases at J, leaving 11 bases unmatched. The CDR3 region is CASSTVVTGGGGYTF. The CDR3 DNA reads TGTGCCAGCAGCACCGTAGTGACAGGGGGCGGTGGCTACACCTTC.

This chain uses TRBV6-5 with TRBJ1-1; no clear D gene. The V end was cut by 5 bases, the J end by 1 base, with 8 bases between. The germline gives CDR1 MNHEY, CDR2 SVGAGI. The CDR3 length is 13 residues. This CDR3 is CASSKNRNTEAFF. The DNA for the CDR3 is TGTGCCAGCAGTAAAAACAGGAACACTGAAGCTTTCTTT.

V and J are TRBV7-9 and TRBJ2-7, with D perhaps matching TRBD2 (5 bases). The CDR3 is made up of 15 amino acids. Trimming left V 5 bases short and J 5 bases short, with 19 bases between. Germline V gene lookup returns CDR1 SEHNR and CDR2 FQNEAQ (reference sequence). The CDR3 reads CASSPREEPLHEQYF. The CDR3 DNA is TGTGCCAGCAGCCCGAGGGAAGAGCCGCTTCACGAGCAGTACTTC.

The rearrangement uses TRBV7-6 and TRBJ2-5; maybe TRBD2 (6 bases). The ends were cut back, 1 base at V and 5 bases at J, with 17 bases in the middle. This CDR3 has 16 amino acids. Looked up from germline, CDR1 is SGHVS and CDR2 is FNYEAQ. The CDR3 nucleotides are TGTGCCAGCAGCTTAGACCTTAGGGAGGTCGGGGAGACCCAGTACTTC. Protein sequence: CASSLDLREVGETQYF.

V gene TRBV11-2 combines with J gene TRBJ2-7; 10 bases align to TRBD1. This CDR3 has 17 residues. The junction had 14 bases not matched to a gene; V was cut back by 5 bases and J by 4 bases. The germline gives CDR1 SGHAT, CDR2 FQNNGV. The CDR3 DNA follows: TGTGCCAGCAGCCCCGACCCCGGACAGGGGGACCCGTACGAGCAGTACTTC. Its protein product is CASSPDPGQGDPYEQYF.

The chain recombines TRBV28 with TRBJ2-3, with D tentatively TRBD1 (5 bases). Germline V gene data show CDR1 as MDHEN and CDR2 as SYDVKM. Trimming left V 6 bases short and J 0 bases short, with 16 bases between. CDR3 length: 16 amino acids. The CDR3 sequence: CASRIGVSSSTDTQYF. In nucleotides, the CDR3 is TGTGCCAGCAGGATAGGGGTCTCCTCTAGCACAGATACGCAGTATTTT. Looking up the rest from reference TRBV28 and TRBJ2-3 gives the full variable domain: DVKVTQSSRYLVKRTGEKVFLECVQDMDHENMFWYRQDPGLGLRLIYFSYDVKMKEKGDIPEGYSVSREKKERFSLILESASTNQTSMYLCASRIGVSSSTDTQYFGPGTRLTVL.

This clone showed up just a few times. This chain links TRBV30 with TRBJ1-1, with D possibly being TRBD1 (5 bases). Germline CDR1 reads GTSNPN; CDR2 reads SVGIG (reference sequence). Trimming cost V 4 bases and J 7 bases, with 16 bases left between them. CDR3 length equals 13 residues. The CDR3 DNA sequence: TGTGCCTGGATTAGAGGACGGGACTTTGAAGCTTTCTTT. Its translation is CAWIRGRDFEAFF.

V is TRBV9 and J is TRBJ2-2, with TRBD2 identical over 7 bases. Trimming at V came to 3 bases and at J to 11 bases, leaving 10 bases not matched to a gene. The CDR3 is 14 amino acids. The V gene's germline CDR1 is SGDLS and CDR2 YYNGEE. The CDR3 here is CASSALGGGVELFF. CDR3 bases: TGTGCCAGCAGCGCACTGGGGGGGGGTGTTGAGCTGTTTTTT.

There are a few counts of this clone. The CDR3 bases are TGCGCCAGCAGCCAAGTCCGTGGCGGGGGGGCGGGAGGGCAGTATTTT. This codes for CASSQVRGGGAGGQYF. The chain recombines TRBV4-3 with TRBJ2-3; 9 bases map to TRBD2. The CDR3 is made up of 16 amino acids. Trimming removed 1 base from V and 11 bases from J; junction bases left unmatched: 13. Germline V lookup: CDR1 LGHNA, CDR2 YSLEER.

This chain uses TRBV5-1 with TRBJ2-7, with 11 bases aligning to TRBD1. Germline CDR1 is SGHRS and CDR2 is YFSETQ. Trimming removed 4 bases from V and 5 bases from J; junction bases left unmatched: 2. The length of the CDR3 is 13 residues. CDR3 bases: TGCGCCAGCAGCCCGGGACAGGGGGACGAGCAGTACTTC. It codes for CASSPGQGDEQYF.

J is TRBJ1-2 and V is TRBV28, with TRBD1 matching over 10 bases. The germline V gene has CDR1 MDHEN and CDR2 SYDVKM. The CDR3 is made up of 15 amino acids. The V segment lost 5 bases and the J segment 5 bases; nucleotides outside the gene matches: 8. The CDR3 sequence: CASSPGDRGGYGYTF. As DNA, the CDR3 is TGTGCCAGCAGTCCGGGGGACAGGGGAGGGTATGGCTACACCTTC.

The chain combines TRBV4-2 with TRBJ2-5; possibly TRBD1 for D (7 bases). The V and J ends lost 0 bases and 5 bases respectively, with 13 bases between them. Germline values: CDR1 LGHNA, CDR2 YNFKEQ. CDR3 size: 15 residues. This CDR3 reads CASSQDRAGGETQYF. The CDR3 bases are TGTGCCAGCAGCCAAGATCGGGCAGGGGGGGAGACCCAGTACTTC.

This sequence joins TRBV28 and TRBJ1-4; possibly TRBD1 for D (6 bases). Germline V CDR1 and CDR2: MDHEN, SYDVKM. V lost 6 bases, J lost 4 bases, and 18 bases lay in between. The CDR3 has 16 amino acids. CDR3 nucleotides: TGTGCCAGCAGACTTAGGGGGGGGCGCGGTAATGAAAAACTGTTTTTT. The encoded protein is CASRLRGGRGNEKLFF.

CDR3 nucleotides: TGTGCCAGCAGGCCAAGTTGGAGCCAAGAGACCCAGTACTTC. The encoded protein is CASRPSWSQETQYF. The genes are TRBV6-1 and TRBJ2-5; D gene ambiguous. The CDR3 runs 14 residues. Per germline, CDR1 MNHNS and CDR2 SASEGT. V lost 6 bases and J lost 1, with 12 bases in between.

This clone appeared once. The chain links TRBV30 to TRBJ1-5; D possibly corresponds to TRBD1 (6 bases). V shed 5 bases and J shed 7 bases, with 21 bases lying between them. The CDR3 runs to 15 residues. Germline loops: CDR1 GTSNPN, CDR2 SVGIG (reference sequence). CDR3 nucleotides: TGTGCCTGGGACCGCCCGGGACATCCGACCCAGCCCCAGCATTTT. Amino acids: CAWDRPGHPTQPQHF.

This chain connects TRBV25-1 to TRBJ1-3; TRBD1 agrees at 7 bases. Germline CDR1 and CDR2: MGHDK and SYGVNS. The CDR3 spans 14 residues. V was clipped by 9 bases and J by 2 bases; unmatched bases: 7. The CDR3, as DNA: TGTGCCAGGGGCCCCGGGACAGCTGGAAACACCATATATTTT. This translates into CARGPGTAGNTIYF.

The V gene is TRBV4-2, the J gene TRBJ2-5, with 10 bases aligning to TRBD2. Per the germline V gene, CDR1 is LGHNA and CDR2 is YNFKEQ. The CDR3 has 16 amino acids. V lost 0 bases, J lost 2 bases, and 3 bases stayed unmatched. This chain's CDR3 is CASSQDPSGGQETQYF. CDR3 bases: TGTGCCAGCAGCCAAGATCCTAGCGGGGGACAAGAGACCCAGTACTTC.

The chain employs TRBV18 and TRBJ2-5, with TRBD1 matching over 10 bases. Germline V lookup: CDR1 KGHSH, CDR2 LQKENI. The length of the CDR3 is 15 residues. V lost 6 bases and J lost 5; bases outside the gene matches: 9. The CDR3 coding sequence is TGTGCCAGCTCCGTATGGACAGGGGGAGAGGAGACCCAGTACTTC. Encoded protein: CASSVWTGGEETQYF.

V usage is TRBV5-4 and J usage is TRBJ2-5, with 7 bases lining up with TRBD1. V shed 5 bases and J 1 base; nucleotides not matched to a gene: 5. Germline assignment: CDR1 SGHNT and CDR2 YYREEE (reference sequence). The CDR3 sequence is 14 residues long. CDR3: CASSRQGLQETQYF. The CDR3 DNA follows: TGTGCCAGCAGTCGACAGGGCCTCCAAGAGACCCAGTACTTC.

A few counts support this clone. The gene calls are TRBV6-1 and TRBJ1-5, with D maybe TRBD1 (5 bases). Per germline, CDR1 MNHNS and CDR2 SASEGT. The V end was cut by 11 bases, the J end by 1 base, with 18 bases between. The CDR3 runs to 15 residues. The CDR3 coding sequence is TGTGCCGCATTACCAGGGATTGGGAGCAATCAGCCCCAGCATTTT. Its translation is CAALPGIGSNQPQHF.

The rearrangement links TRBV6-1 to TRBJ2-1; 9 bases are a match to TRBD2. This CDR3 has 14 amino acids. Trimming cost V 6 bases and J 4 bases; bases outside gene matches: 4. The germline CDR1 and CDR2 sequences are MNHNS and SASEGT. CDR3 nucleotides: TGTGCCAGCAGCTTAGCGGGGGATTACAATGAGCAGTTCTTC. Residues: CASSLAGDYNEQFF.

The V call is TRBV11-3, the J call TRBJ2-2; a possible D gene is TRBD1 (5 bases). Trimming removed 1 base from V and 0 bases from J, with 6 bases in between. The germline CDR1 and CDR2 sequences are SGHNT and YENEEA. The CDR3 is 15 amino acids. The CDR3 nucleotides are TGTGCCAGCAGCTTAGGACAGCCGAACACCGGGGAGCTGTTTTTT. Protein product: CASSLGQPNTGELFF.

The chain is built from TRBV7-2 and TRBJ2-2; TRBD2 is a possible D gene (6 bases). The CDR3 is 19 amino acids. With 2 bases removed from V and 1 base from J, the gap between germline ends came to 20 bases. Germline CDR1 reads SGHTA; CDR2 reads FQGNSA. The CDR3 coding sequence is TGTGCCAGCAGCTTAATCCGCCACCCACGGGGGAGGAACACCGGGGAGCTGTTTTTT. Translating it yields CASSLIRHPRGRNTGELFF.

The J gene is TRBJ2-7, the V gene TRBV30, with 7 nucleotides matching TRBD1. V was pared by 0 bases and J by 11 bases, with 4 bases of the junction left unmatched. The germline gives CDR1 GTSNPN, CDR2 SVGIG (reference sequence). This CDR3 region has 11 residues. For the CDR3, the DNA is TGTGCCTGGAGTGTGGGACAGAACGAGTACTTC. Amino acids: CAWSVGQNEYF.

The chain recombines TRBV9 with TRBJ1-6; D call uncertain. Trimming removed 0 bases from V and 10 bases from J, with 8 bases in between. Germline CDR1 and CDR2: SGDLS and YYNGEE. This CDR3 has 13 residues. For the CDR3, the DNA is TGTGCCAGCAGCGTAGAGGGCGGGTCACCCCTCCACTTT. It is translated as CASSVEGGSPLHF.

The chain joins TRBV6-4 to TRBJ2-2; 7 bases match TRBD1. Looked up from germline, CDR1 is MRHNA and CDR2 is SNTAGT. This CDR3 region has 16 residues. The junction had 9 bases not matched to a gene; V was cut back by 6 bases and J by 2 bases. The CDR3 sequence: CASSEAGTDNTGELFF. CDR3 nucleotides: TGTGCCAGCAGCGAAGCCGGGACAGACAACACCGGGGAGCTGTTTTTT.

The J gene is TRBJ1-1, the V gene TRBV11-2; D unclear. The germline gives CDR1 SGHAT, CDR2 FQNNGV. Trimming took off 5 bases at V and 8 bases at J, with 15 bases between the two ends. The CDR3 has 13 amino acids. The CDR3 region has the DNA TGTGCCAGCAGCCTCAGTAGAGAGAGGGAAGCTTTCTTT. This gives the protein CASSLSREREAFF.

This chain connects TRBV28 to TRBJ2-6; TRBD2 aligns across 7 bases. CDR1 is MDHEN, CDR2 SYDVKM, per germline. V shed 5 bases and J 0 bases; nucleotides not matched to a gene: 1. The CDR3 runs to 15 residues. CDR3 in amino acids: CASSRTSSGANVLTF. The CDR3 bases are TGTGCCAGCAGTCGGACTAGCTCTGGGGCCAACGTCCTGACTTTC. Complete variable domain (other parts from reference TRBV28 and TRBJ2-6): DVKVTQSSRYLVKRTGEKVFLECVQDMDHENMFWYRQDPGLGLRLIYFSYDVKMKEKGDIPEGYSVSREKKERFSLILESASTNQTSMYLCASSRTSSGANVLTFGAGSRLTVL.

This clone was seen only a few times. The chain carries TRBV6-5 and TRBJ1-2; 7 bases map to TRBD1. J gave up 0 bases and V 4 bases, and 2 bases lay outside the gene matches. The CDR3 has 14 residues. Germline CDR1 reads MNHEY; CDR2 reads SVGAGI. DNA for the CDR3: TGTGCCAGCAGTTTGGGACAGCCTAACTATGGCTACACCTTC. This encodes CASSLGQPNYGYTF.